This T cell receptor (beta chain) derives from a study of T cells in Graves' hyperthyroidism and ophthalmopathy. With respect to this clonotype: As yet, its antigen is unknown.

TCR beta CDR3 regions were amplified from RNA. The TCR CDR3 first-round RT-PCR relied on the HTBI primer set. TCRdb recomputed calls from the multiplex PCR reads with MiXCR, one row per CDR3 protein. The data show some 600,000 distinct CDR3 sequences, with around 14% seen just once and 5.8% held by the top ten. Germline loops: CDR1 MNHNS, CDR2 SASEGT. The CDR3 spans 14 residues. Germline trimming cut 6 bases from V and 7 bases from J; bases unmatched to any gene: 10. Points from the study as a whole: Researchers found most expanded thyroid clonotypes above 0.001 in blood as well.

This receptor was taken from a woman aged 25 to 39 with Graves' hyperthyroidism that later progressed to Graves' ophthalmopathy. The V gene is TRBV6-1, the J gene TRBJ1-1; TRBD1 agrees at 8 bases. Specimen: blood. CDR3 nucleotide sequence: TGTGCCAGCAGAGAATACAGGGGGAGCATTGAAGCTTTCTTT. Its translation is CASREYRGSIEAFF.